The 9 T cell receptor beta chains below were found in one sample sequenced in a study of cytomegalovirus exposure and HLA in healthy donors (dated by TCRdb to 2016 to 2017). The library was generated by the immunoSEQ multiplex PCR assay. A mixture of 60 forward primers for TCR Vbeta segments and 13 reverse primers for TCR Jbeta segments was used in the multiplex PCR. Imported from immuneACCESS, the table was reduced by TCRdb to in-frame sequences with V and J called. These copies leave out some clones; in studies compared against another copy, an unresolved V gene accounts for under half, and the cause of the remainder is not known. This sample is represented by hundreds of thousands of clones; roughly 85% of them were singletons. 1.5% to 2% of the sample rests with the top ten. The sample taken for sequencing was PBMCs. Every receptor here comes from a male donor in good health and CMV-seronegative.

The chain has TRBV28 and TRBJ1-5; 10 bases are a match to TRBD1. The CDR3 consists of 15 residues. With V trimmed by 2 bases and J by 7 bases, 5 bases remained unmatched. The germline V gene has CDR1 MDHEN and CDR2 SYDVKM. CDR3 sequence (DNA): TGTGCCAGCAGTTTAATCCGGACAGGGGGGCAGCCCCAGCATTTT. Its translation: CASSLIRTGGQPQHF.

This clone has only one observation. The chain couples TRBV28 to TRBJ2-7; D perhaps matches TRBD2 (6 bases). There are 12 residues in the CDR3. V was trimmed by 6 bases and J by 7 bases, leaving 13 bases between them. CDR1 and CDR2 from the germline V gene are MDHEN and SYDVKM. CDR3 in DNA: TGTGCCAGCAGAGATCCCGGGGGTGAGCAGTACTTC. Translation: CASRDPGGEQYF.

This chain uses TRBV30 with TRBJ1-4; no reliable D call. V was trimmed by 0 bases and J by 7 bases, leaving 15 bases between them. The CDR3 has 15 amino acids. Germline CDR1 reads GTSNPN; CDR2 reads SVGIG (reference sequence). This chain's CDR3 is CAWSVPRVGFEKLFF. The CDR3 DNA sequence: TGTGCCTGGAGTGTACCGAGGGTTGGATTTGAAAAACTGTTTTTT.

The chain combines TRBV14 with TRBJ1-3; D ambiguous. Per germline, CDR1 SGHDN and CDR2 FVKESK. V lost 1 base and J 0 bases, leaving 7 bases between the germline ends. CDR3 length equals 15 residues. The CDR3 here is CASSQVRSSGNTIYF. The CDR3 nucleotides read TGTGCCAGCAGCCAAGTTCGGAGCTCTGGAAACACCATATATTTT.

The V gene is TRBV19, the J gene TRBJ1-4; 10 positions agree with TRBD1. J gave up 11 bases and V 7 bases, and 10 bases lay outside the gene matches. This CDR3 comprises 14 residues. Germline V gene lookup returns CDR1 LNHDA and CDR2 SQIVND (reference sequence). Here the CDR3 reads CASMPMGQGSKLFF. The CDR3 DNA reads TGTGCCAGTATGCCGATGGGACAGGGGTCGAAACTGTTTTTT.

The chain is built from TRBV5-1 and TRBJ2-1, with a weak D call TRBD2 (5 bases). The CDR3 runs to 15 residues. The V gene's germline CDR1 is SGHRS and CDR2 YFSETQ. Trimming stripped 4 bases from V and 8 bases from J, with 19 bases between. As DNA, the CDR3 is TGCGCCAGCAGCGCTACTAGGGCCCGGGCGGATGAGCAGTTCTTC. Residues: CASSATRARADEQFF.

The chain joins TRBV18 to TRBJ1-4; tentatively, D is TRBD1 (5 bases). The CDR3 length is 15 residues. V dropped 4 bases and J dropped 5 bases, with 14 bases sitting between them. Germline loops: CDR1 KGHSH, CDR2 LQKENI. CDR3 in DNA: TGTGCCAGCTCACGACCGACAGCCGGAAATGAAAAACTGTTTTTT. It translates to CASSRPTAGNEKLFF.

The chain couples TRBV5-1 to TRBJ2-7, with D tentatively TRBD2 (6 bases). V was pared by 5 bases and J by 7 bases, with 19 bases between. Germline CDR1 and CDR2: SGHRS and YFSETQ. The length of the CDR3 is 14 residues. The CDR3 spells CASSFGTAPGEQYF. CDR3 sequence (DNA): TGCGCCAGCAGTTTCGGGACTGCCCCGGGGGAGCAGTACTTC.

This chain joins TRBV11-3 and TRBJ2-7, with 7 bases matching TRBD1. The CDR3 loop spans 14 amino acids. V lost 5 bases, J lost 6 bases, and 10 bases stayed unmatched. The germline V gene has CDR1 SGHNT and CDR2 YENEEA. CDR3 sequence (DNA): TGTGCCAGCAGCACCCGGGACAGATCAGGCGAGCAGTACTTC. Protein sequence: CASSTRDRSGEQYF.